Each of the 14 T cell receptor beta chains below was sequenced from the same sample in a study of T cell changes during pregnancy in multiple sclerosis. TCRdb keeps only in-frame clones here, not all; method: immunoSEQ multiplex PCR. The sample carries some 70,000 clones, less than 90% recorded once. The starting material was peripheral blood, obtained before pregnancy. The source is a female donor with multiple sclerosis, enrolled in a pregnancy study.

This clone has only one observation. CDR3 nucleotide sequence: TGTGCCAGCAGCAAATCAGGGCGCGCAGGAGGAAACACCATATATTTT. It yields the protein CASSKSGRAGGNTIYF. The chain recombines TRBV11-2 with TRBJ1-3; TRBD1 might be the D (5 bases). Trimming shortened V by 5 bases and J by 4 bases, and 18 bases separated the two germline ends. The V gene's germline CDR1 is SGHAT and CDR2 FQNNGV. The CDR3 is 16 amino acids.

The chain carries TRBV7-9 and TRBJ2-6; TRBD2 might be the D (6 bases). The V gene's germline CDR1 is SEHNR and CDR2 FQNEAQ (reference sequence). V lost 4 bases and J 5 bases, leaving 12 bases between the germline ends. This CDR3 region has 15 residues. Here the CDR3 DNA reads TGTGCCAGCAGCTCAGGACTACCCAGGGCCAACGTCCTGACTTTC. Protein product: CASSSGLPRANVLTF.

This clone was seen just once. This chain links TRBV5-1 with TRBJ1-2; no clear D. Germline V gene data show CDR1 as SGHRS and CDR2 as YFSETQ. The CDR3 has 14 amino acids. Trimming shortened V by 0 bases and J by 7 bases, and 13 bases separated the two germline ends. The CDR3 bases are TGCGCCAGCAGCTTGGGCGTTTTTGGTGGTGGCTACACCTTC. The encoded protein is CASSLGVFGGGYTF.

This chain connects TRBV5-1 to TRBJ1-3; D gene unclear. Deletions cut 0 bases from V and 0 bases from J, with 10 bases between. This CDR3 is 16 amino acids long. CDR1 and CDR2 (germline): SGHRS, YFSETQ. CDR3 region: CASSLGAVNSGNTIYF. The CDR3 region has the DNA TGCGCCAGCAGCTTGGGGGCAGTAAACTCTGGAAACACCATATATTTT.

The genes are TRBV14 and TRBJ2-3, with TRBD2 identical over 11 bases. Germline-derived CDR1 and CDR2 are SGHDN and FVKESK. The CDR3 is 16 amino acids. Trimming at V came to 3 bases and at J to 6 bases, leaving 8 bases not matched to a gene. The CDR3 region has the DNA TGTGCCAGCAGCCATCCGGGACTAGCGGAGCGTGATACGCAGTATTTT. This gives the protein CASSHPGLAERDTQYF.

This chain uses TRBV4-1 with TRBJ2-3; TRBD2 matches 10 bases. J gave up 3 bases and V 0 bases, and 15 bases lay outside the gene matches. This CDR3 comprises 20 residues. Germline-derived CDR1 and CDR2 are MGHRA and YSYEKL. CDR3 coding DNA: TGCGCCAGCAGCCAAGATGGGGGCCTCGGACTAGCGGCGGGGACAGATACGCAGTATTTT. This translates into CASSQDGGLGLAAGTDTQYF.

CDR3 region: CASSQDMATPTDTQYF. In nucleotides, the CDR3 is TGCGCCAGCAGCCAAGATATGGCGACTCCGACAGATACGCAGTATTTT. This chain joins TRBV4-3 and TRBJ2-3; D ambiguous. V was clipped by 0 bases and J by 3 bases, with 13 bases between them. The CDR3 has 16 residues. Germline CDR1 and CDR2: LGHNA and YSLEER.

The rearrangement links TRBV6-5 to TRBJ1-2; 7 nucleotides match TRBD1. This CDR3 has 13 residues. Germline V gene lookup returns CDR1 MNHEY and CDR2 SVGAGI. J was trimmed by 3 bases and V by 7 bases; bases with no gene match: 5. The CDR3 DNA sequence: TGTGCCAGCACCCCTGACAGGGACTATGGCTACACCTTC. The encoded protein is CASTPDRDYGYTF.

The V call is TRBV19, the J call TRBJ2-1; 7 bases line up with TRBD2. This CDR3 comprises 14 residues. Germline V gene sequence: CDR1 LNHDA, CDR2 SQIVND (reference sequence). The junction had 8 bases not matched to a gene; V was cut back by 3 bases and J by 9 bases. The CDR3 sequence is CASSIGGFAVEQFF. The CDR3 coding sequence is TGTGCCAGTAGTATCGGGGGGTTCGCTGTTGAGCAGTTCTTC.

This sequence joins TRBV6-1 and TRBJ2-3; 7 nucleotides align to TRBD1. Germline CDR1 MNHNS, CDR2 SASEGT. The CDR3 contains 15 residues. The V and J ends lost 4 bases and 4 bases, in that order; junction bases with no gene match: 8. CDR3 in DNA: TGTGCCAGCAGTGTGGGGCGACAGGGCGCAGATACGCAGTATTTT. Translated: CASSVGRQGADTQYF.

The CDR3 is CASSYGTDQETQYF. The CDR3 DNA reads TGTGCCAGCAGTTACGGGACAGACCAAGAGACCCAGTACTTC. This chain links TRBV6-5 with TRBJ2-5; 7 bases map to TRBD1. Germline V gene sequence: CDR1 MNHEY, CDR2 SVGAGI. V lost 2 bases and J lost 0; bases outside the gene matches: 0. The CDR3 sequence is 14 residues long.

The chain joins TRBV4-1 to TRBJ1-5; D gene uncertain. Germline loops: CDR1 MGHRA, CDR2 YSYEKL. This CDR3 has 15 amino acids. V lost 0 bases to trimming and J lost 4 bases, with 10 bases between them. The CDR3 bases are TGCGCCAGCAGCCAAGAACCAGTGGCAAATCAGCCCCAGCATTTT. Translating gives CASSQEPVANQPQHF.

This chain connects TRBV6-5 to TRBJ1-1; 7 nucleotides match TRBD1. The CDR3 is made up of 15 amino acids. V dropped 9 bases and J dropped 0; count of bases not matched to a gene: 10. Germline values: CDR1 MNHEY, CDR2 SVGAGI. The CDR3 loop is CASKKQGIMNTEAFF. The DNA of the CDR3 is TGTGCCAGTAAAAAACAGGGGATAATGAACACTGAAGCTTTCTTT.

Here the CDR3 reads CASSIQTGVPGELFF. In DNA, the CDR3 is TGTGCCAGTAGTATACAGACAGGGGTTCCCGGGGAGCTGTTTTTT. The chain combines TRBV19 with TRBJ2-2, with 8 positions matching TRBD1. The length of the CDR3 is 15 residues. Germline assignment: CDR1 LNHDA and CDR2 SQIVND (reference sequence). Germline trimming cut 2 bases from V and 6 bases from J; bases unmatched to any gene: 5.